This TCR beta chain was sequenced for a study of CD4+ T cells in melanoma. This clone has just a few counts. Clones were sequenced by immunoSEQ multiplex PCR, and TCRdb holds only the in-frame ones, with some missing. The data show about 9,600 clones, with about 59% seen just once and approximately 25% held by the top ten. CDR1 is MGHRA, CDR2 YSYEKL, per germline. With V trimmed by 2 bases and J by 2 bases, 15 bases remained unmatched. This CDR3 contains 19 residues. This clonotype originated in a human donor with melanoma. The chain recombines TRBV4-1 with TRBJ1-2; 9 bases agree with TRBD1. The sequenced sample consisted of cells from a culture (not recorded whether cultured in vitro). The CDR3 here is CASSQLGGTGSGGNYGYTF. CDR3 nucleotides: TGCGCCAGCAGCCAATTGGGGGGGACAGGGTCAGGGGGGAACTATGGCTACACCTTC.